Detailed here is one T cell receptor (beta chain). CDR1 is SEHNR, CDR2 FQNEAQ, per germline (reference sequence). The V and J ends lost 5 bases and 0 bases respectively, with 7 bases between them. The CDR3 consists of 13 residues. This sample was included in a study of blood T cells in healthy people across ages. With a J-beta primer mix and a sample-barcoded 5' primer, a second PCR ran about 7 to 11 cycles. Each CDR3 protein gets one entry after TCRdb re-called the 5' RACE reads with MiXCR. This table holds some 1,800,000 distinct CDR3 sequences, about 39% found once. The chain recombines TRBV7-9 with TRBJ1-1; D is uncertain. This TCR was recovered from a human donor in good health. The sample comprised blood. The DNA for the CDR3 is TGTGCCAGCAGCACCCAGATGAACACTGAAGCTTTCTTT. This codes for CASSTQMNTEAFF.